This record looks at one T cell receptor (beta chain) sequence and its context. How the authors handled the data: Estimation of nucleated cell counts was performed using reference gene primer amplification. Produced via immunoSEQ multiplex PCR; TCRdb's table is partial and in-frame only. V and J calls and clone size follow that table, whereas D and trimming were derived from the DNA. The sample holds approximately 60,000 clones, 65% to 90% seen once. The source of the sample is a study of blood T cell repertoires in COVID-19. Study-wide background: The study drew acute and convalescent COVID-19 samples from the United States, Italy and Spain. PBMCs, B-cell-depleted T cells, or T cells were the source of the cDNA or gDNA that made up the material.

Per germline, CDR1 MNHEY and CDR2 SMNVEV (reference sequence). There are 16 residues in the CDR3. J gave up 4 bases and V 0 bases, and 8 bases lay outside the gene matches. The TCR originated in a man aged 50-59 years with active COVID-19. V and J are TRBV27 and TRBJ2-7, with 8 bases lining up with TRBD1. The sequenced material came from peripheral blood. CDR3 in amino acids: CASSLSSQGAQYEQYF. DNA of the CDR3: TGTGCCAGCAGTTTATCGAGCCAGGGGGCGCAGTACGAGCAGTACTTC.